This T cell receptor (beta chain) stems from a study of shared clonotypes between healthy human individuals. The V gene lost 4 bases and the J gene lost 7 bases, with 8 bases spanning the gap. CDR1 is SEHNR, CDR2 FQNEAQ, per germline (reference sequence). This CDR3 contains 12 residues. Each cell subset's genomic DNA was divided evenly among several immunoSEQ plates. This table comes from immunoSEQ multiplex PCR, and its TCRdb copy is limited to in-frame clones, with some not included. The table includes around 2,000,000 clones, about 95% detected once. CD45RO negativity and positive selection for CCR7 defined naive CD8 cells, a population that excluded terminally differentiated effector memory CD45RA+ cells.

Sequenced: naive CD8+ T cells sorted from blood. The chain is built from TRBV7-9 and TRBJ1-3; a weak D match, TRBD1 (5 bases). The sequence derives from a young man in good health. For the CDR3, the DNA is TGTGCCAGCAGCTGGGACCTCAACACCATATATTTT. Translated, it gives CASSWDLNTIYF.